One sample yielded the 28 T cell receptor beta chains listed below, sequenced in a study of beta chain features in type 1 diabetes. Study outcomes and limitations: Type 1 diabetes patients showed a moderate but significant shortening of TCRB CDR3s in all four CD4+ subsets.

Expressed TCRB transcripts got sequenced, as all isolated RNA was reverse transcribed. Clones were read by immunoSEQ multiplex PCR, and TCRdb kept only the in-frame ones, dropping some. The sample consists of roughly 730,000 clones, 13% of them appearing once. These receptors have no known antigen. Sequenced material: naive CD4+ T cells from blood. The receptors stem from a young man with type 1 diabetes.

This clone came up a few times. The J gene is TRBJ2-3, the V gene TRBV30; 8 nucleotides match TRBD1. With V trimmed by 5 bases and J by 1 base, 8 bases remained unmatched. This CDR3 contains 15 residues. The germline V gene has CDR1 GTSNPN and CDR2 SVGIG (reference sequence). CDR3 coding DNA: TGTGCCTGGGATCTCAGGGGGCCGGGCACAGATACGCAGTATTTT. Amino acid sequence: CAWDLRGPGTDTQYF.

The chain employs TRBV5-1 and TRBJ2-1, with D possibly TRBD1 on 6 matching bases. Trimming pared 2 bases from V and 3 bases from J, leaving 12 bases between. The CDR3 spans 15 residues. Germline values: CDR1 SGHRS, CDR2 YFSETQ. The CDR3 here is CASSFSTGNYNEQFF. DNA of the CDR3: TGCGCCAGCAGCTTCTCAACAGGGAACTACAATGAGCAGTTCTTC.

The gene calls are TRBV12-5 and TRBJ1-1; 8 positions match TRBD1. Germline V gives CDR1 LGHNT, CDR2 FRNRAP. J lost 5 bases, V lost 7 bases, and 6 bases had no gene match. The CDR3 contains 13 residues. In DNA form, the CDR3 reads TGTGCTAGTGTCGCAGGGGGCGGGACTGAAGCTTTCTTT. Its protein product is CASVAGGGTEAFF.

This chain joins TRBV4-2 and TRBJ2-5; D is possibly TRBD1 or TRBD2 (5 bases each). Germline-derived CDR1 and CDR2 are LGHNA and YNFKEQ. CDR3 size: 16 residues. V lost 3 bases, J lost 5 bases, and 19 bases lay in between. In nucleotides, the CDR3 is TGTGCCAGCAGCCAGGGTGGGACGCGCCAGGCGGAGACCCAGTACTTC. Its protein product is CASSQGGTRQAETQYF.

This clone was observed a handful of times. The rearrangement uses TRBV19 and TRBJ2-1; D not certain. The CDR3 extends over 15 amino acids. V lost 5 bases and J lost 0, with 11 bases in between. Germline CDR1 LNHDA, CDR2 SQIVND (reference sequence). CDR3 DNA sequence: TGTGCCAGTAGTTCTGGGGTAAGCTCCTACAATGAGCAGTTCTTC. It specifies CASSSGVSSYNEQFF.

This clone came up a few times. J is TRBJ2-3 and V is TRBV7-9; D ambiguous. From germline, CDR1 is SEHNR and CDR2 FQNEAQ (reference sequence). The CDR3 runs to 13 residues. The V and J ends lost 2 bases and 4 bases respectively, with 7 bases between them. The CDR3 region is CASSLNRADTQYF. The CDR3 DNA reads TGTGCCAGCAGCTTAAATCGCGCAGATACGCAGTATTTT. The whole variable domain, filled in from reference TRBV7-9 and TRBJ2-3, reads DTGVSQNPRHKITKRGQNVTFRCDPISEHNRLYWYRQTLGQGPEFLTYFQNEAQLEKSRLLSDRFSAERPKGSFSTLEIQRTEQGDSAMYLCASSLNRADTQYFGPGTRLTVL.

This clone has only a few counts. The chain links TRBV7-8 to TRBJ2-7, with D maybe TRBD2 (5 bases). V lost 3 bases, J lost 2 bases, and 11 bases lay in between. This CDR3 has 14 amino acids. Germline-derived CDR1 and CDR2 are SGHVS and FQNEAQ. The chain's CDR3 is CASSFRTSAYEQYF. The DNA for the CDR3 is TGTGCCAGCAGCTTCCGGACTTCAGCCTACGAGCAGTACTTC.

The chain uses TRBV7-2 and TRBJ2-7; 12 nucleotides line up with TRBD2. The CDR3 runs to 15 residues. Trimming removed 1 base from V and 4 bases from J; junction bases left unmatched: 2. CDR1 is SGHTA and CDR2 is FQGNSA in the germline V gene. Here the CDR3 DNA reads TGTGCCAGCAGCTTAGTGGGACTAGCGGGTTACGAGCAGTACTTC. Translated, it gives CASSLVGLAGYEQYF.

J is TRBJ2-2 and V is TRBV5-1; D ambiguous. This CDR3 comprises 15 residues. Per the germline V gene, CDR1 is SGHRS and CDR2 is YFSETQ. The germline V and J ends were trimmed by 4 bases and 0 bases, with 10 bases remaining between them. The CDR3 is CASSIEPPNTGELFF. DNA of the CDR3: TGCGCCAGCAGCATAGAGCCACCGAACACCGGGGAGCTGTTTTTT.

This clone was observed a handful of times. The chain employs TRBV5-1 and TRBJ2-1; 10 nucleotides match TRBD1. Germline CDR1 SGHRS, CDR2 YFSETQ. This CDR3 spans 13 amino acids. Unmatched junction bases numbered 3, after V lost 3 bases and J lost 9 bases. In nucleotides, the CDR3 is TGCGCCAGCAGCTACGGACAGGGGGGTGAGCAGTTCTTC. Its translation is CASSYGQGGEQFF.

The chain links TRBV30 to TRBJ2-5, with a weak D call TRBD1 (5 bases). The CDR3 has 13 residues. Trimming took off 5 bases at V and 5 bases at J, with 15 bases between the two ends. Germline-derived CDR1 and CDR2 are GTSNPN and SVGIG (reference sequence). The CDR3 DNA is TGTGCCTGGGACGACTTCCCAGGGGAGACCCAGTACTTC. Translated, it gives CAWDDFPGETQYF. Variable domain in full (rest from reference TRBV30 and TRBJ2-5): SQTIHQWPATLVQPVGSPLSLECTVEGTSNPNLYWYRQAAGRGLQLLFYSVGIGQISSEVPQNLSASRPQDRQFILSSKKLLLSDSGFYLCAWDDFPGETQYFGPGTRLLVL.

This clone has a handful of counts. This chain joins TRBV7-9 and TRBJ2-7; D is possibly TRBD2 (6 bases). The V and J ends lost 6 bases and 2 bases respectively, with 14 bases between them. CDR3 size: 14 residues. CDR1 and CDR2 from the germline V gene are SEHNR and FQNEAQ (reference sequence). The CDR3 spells CASRPGTATYEQYF. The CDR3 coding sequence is TGTGCCAGCAGACCCGGGACTGCAACCTACGAGCAGTACTTC.

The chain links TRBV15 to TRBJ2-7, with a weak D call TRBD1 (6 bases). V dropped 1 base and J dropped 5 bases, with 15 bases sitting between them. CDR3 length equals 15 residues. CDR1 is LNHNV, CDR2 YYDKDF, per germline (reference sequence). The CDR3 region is CATSRALGAMDEQYF. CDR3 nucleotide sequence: TGTGCCACCAGCAGAGCCCTGGGGGCTATGGACGAGCAGTACTTC.

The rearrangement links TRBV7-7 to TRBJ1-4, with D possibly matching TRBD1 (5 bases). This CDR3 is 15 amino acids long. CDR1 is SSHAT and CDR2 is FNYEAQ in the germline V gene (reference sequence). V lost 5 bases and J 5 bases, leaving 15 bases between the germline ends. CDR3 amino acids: CASSGRQLKNEKLFF. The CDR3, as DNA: TGTGCCAGCAGCGGACGACAGTTGAAAAATGAAAAACTGTTTTTT.

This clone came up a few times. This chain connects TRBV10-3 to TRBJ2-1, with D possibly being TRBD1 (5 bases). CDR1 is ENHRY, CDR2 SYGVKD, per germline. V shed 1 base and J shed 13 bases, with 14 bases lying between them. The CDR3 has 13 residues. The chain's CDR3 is CAISELKQADQFF. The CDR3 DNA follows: TGTGCCATCAGTGAGTTGAAACAGGCAGATCAGTTCTTC.

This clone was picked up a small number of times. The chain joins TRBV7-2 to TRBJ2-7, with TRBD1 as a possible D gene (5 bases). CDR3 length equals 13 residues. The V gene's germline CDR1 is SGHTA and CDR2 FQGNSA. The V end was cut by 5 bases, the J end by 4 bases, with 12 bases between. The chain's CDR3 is CASSPREGYEQYF. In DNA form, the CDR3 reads TGTGCCAGCAGCCCCAGGGAAGGTTACGAGCAGTACTTC. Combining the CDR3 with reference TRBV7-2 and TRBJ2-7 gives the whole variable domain GAGVSQSPSNKVTEKGKDVELRCDPISGHTALYWYRQSLGQGLEFLIYFQGNSAPDKSGLPSDRFSAERTGGSVSTLTIQRTQQEDSAVYLCASSPREGYEQYFGPGTRLTVT.

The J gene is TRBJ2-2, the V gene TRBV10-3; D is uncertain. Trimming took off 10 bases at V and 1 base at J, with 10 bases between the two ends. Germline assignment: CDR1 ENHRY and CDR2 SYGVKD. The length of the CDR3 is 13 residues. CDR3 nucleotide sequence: TGTGCCACACAGCAGCAGAACACCGGGGAGCTGTTTTTT. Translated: CATQQQNTGELFF.

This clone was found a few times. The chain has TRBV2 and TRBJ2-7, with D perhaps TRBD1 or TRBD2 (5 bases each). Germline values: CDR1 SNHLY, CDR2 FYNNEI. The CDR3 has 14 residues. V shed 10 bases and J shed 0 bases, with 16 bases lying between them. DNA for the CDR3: TGTGCCACCGAGGGACCCGCGAGCTCCTACGAGCAGTACTTC. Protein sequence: CATEGPASSYEQYF.

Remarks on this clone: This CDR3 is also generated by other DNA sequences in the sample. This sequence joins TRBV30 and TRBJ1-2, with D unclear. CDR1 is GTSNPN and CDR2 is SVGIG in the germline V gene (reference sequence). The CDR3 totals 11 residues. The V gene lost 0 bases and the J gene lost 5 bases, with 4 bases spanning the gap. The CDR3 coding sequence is TGTGCCTGGAGTGTTGGATATGGCTACACCTTC. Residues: CAWSVGYGYTF.

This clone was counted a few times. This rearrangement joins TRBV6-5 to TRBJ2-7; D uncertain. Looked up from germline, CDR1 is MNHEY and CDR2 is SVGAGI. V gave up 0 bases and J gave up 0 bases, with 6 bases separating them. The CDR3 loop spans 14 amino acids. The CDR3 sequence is CASSYSMASYEQYF. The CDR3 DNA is TGTGCCAGCAGTTACTCAATGGCCTCCTACGAGCAGTACTTC.

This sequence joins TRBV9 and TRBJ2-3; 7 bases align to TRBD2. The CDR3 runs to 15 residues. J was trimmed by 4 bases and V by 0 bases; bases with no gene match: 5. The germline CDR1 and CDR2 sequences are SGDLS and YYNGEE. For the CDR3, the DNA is TGTGCCAGCAGCGTAGGGGCTAGCGGAGCAGATACGCAGTATTTT. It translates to CASSVGASGADTQYF.

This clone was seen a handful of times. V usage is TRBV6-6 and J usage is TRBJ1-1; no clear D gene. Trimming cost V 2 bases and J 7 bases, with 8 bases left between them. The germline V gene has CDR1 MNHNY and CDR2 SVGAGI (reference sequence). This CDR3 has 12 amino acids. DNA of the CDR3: TGTGCCAGCAGTTACCACGGCTTTGAAGCTTTCTTT. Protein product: CASSYHGFEAFF.

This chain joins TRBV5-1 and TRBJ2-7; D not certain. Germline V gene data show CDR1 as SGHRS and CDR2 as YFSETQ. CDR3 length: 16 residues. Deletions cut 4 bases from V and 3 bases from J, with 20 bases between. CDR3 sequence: CASSPETLRTVYEQYF. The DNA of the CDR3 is TGCGCCAGCAGCCCTGAGACTCTAAGGACGGTCTACGAGCAGTACTTC.

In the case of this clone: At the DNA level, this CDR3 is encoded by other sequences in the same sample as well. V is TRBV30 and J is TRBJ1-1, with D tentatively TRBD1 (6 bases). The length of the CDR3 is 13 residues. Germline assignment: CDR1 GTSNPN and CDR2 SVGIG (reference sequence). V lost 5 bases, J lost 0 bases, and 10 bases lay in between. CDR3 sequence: CAWSRQVNTEAFF. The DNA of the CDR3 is TGTGCCTGGTCGCGACAGGTGAACACTGAAGCTTTCTTT.

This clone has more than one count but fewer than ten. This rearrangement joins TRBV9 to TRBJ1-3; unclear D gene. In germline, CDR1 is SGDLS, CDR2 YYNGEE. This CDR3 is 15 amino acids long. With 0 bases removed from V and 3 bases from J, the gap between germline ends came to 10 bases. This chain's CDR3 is CASSVGPVGGNTIYF. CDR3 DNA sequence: TGTGCCAGCAGCGTAGGGCCCGTCGGTGGAAACACCATATATTTT.

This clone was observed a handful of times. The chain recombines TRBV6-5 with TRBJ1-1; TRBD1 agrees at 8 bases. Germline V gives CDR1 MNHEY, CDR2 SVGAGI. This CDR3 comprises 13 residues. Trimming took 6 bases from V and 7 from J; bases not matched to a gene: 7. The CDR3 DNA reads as TGTGCCAGCAGCCTGGACAGGGCACTTGAAGCTTTCTTT. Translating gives CASSLDRALEAFF.

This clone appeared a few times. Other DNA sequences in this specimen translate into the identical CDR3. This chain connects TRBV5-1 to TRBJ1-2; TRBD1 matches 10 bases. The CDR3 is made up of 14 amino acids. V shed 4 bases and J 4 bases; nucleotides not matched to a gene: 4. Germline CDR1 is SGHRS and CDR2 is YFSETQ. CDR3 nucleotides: TGCGCCAGCAGCCCCGGACAGGGGGTCTATGGCTACACCTTC. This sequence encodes CASSPGQGVYGYTF.

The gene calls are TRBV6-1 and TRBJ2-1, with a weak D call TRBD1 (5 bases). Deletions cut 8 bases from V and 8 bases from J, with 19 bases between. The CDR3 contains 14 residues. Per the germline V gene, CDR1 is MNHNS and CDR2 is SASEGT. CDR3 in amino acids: CASEGAGVGDEQFF. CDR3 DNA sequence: TGTGCCAGCGAAGGGGCTGGGGTAGGTGATGAGCAGTTCTTC.